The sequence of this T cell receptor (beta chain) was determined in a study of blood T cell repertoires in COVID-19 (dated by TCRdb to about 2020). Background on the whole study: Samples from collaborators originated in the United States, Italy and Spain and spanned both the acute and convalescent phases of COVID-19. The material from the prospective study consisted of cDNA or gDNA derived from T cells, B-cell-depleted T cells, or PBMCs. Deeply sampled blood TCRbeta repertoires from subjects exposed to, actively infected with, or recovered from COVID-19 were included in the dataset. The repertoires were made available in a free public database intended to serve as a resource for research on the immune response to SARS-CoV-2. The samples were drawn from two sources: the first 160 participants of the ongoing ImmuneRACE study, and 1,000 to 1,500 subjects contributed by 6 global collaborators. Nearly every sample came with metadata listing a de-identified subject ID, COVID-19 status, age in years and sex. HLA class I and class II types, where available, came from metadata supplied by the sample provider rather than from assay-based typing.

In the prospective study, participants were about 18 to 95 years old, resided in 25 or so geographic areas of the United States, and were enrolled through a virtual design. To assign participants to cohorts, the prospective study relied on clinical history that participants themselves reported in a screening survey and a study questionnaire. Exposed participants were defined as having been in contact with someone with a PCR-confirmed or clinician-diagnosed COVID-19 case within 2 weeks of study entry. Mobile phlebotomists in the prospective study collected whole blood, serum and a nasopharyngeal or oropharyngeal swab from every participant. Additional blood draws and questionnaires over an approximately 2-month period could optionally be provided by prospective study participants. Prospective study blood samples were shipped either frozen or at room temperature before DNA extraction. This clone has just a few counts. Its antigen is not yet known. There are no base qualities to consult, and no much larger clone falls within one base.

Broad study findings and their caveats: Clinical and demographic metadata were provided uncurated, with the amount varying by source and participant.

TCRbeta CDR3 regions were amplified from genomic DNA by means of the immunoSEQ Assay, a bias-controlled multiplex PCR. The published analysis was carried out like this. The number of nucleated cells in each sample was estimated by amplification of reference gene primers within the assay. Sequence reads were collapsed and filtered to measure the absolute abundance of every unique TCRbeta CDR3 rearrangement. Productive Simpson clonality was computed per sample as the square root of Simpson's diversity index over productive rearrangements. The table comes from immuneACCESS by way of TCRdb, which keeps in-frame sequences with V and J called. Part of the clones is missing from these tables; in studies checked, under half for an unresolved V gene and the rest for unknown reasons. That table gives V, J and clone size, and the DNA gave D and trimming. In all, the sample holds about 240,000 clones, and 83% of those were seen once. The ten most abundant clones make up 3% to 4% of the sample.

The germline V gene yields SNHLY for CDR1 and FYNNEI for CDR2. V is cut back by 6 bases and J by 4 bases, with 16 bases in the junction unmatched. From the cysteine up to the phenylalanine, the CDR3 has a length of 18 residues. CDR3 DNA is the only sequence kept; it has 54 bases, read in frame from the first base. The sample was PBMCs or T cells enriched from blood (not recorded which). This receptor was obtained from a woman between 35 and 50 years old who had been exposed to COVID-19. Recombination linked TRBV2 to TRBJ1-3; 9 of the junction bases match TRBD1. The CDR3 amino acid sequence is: CASSQHPGQGATGNTIYF. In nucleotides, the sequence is TGTGCCAGCAGCCAACACCCGGGACAGGGCGCTACCGGAAACACCATATATTTT.